This record looks at one T cell receptor beta chain sequence and its context. In the original processing: Reference gene primer amplification gave nucleated cell count estimates. Sequenced by immunoSEQ multiplex PCR; TCRdb stores in-frame clones only, minus some. The D gene and trimming were derived from the DNA, and the V and J assignments and clone size from that table. Of about 94,000 clones listed, more than 75% are singletons. The data derive from a study of blood T cell repertoires in COVID-19. About the study: The samples span acute and convalescent COVID-19 from the United States, Italy and Spain. Sources were T cells, B-cell-depleted T cells, or PBMCs; the material itself was cDNA or gDNA.

Input material: peripheral blood. The sequence was obtained from a human donor with acute or convalescent COVID-19. The donor label of this sample is uncertain.

CDR3 nucleotides: TGTGCCACCAGCAGAGATCTAGGGGCGCAAGAGACCCAGTACTTC. This sequence encodes CATSRDLGAQETQYF. The rearrangement links TRBV15 to TRBJ2-5, with D possibly being TRBD1 (5 bases). CDR3 length: 15 amino acids. V lost 0 bases and J lost 2, with 10 bases in between. The germline CDR1 and CDR2 sequences are LNHNV and YYDKDF (reference sequence). Using reference TRBV15 and TRBJ2-5 for the parts outside the CDR3, the full variable domain is DAMVIQNPRYQVTQFGKPVTLSCSQTLNHNVMYWYQQKSSQAPKLLFHYYDKDFNNEADTPDNFQSRRPNTSFCFLDIRSPGLGDTAMYLCATSRDLGAQETQYFGPGTRLLVL.